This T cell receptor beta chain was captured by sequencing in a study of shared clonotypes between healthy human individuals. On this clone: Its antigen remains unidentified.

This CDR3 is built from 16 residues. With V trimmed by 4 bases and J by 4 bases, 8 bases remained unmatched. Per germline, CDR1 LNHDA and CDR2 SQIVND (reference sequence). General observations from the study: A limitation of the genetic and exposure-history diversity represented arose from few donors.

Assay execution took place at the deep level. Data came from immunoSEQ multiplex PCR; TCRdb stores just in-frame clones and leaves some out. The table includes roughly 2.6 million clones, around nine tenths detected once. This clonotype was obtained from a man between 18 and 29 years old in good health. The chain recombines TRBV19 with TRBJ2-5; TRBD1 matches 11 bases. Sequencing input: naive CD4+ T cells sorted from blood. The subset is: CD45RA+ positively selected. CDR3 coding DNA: TGTGCCAGTAGTAACCAGAGGGACAGGGGGAGAGAGACCCAGTACTTC. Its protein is CASSNQRDRGRETQYF. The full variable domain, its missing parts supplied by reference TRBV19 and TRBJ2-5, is DGGITQSPKYLFRKEGQNVTLSCEQNLNHDAMYWYRQDPGQGLRLIYYSQIVNDFQKGDIAEGYSVSREKKESFPLTVTSAQKNPTAFYLCASSNQRDRGRETQYFGPGTRLLVL.